These 2 T cell receptor beta chains were sequenced from one sample in a study of T cells after yellow fever vaccination. TCRdb re-analysed the 5' RACE reads in MiXCR, keeping a single row per CDR3 protein. The sample has a few hundred thousand distinct CDR3 sequences; 3.5% to 4.5% are singletons. The input for sequencing was PBMCs, taken 5 days after the yellow fever booster vaccination. The receptor source for this set is a man younger than 35 who received the YFV17D yellow fever vaccine.

There are a few counts of this clonotype. This chain connects TRBV2 to TRBJ2-7, with 8 bases identical to TRBD1. Germline V gene lookup returns CDR1 SNHLY and CDR2 FYNNEI. The CDR3 runs 13 residues. After removal of 4 bases from V and 5 bases from J, the junction contained 4 bases not matched to a gene. This CDR3 is CASSVEQGDEQYF. The CDR3 DNA sequence: TGTGCCAGCAGTGTGGAACAGGGGGACGAGCAGTACTTC.

In its sample, this clonotype was seen a few times. V is TRBV4-3 and J is TRBJ2-7, with TRBD1 identical over 9 bases. The germline CDR1 and CDR2 sequences are LGHNA and YSLEER. The CDR3 loop spans 17 amino acids. J gave up 2 bases and V 0 bases, and 8 bases lay outside the gene matches. The CDR3 protein is CASSQDPPTGGTYEQYV. In DNA form, the CDR3 reads TGCGCCAGCAGCCAAGATCCACCGACAGGGGGAACCTACGAGCAGTACGTC.